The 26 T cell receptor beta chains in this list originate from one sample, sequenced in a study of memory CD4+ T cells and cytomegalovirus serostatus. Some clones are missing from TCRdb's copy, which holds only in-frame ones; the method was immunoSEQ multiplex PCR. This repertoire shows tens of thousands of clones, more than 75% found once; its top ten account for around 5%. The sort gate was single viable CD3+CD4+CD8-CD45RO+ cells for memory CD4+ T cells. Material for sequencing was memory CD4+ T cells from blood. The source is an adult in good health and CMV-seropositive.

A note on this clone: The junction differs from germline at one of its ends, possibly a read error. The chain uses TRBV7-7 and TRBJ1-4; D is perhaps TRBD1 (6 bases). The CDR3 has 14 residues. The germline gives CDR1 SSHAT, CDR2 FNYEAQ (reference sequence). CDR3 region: CASSPQTGNEKLFF. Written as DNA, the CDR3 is TGTGCTAGCAGCCCACAGACAGGTAATGAAAAACTGTTTTTT.

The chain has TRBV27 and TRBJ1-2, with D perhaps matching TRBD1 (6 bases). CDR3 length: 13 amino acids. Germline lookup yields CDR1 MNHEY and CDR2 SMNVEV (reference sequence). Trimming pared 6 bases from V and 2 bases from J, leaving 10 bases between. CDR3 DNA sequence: TGTGCCAGCAGCTACAGGGAGAACTATGGCTACACCTTC. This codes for CASSYRENYGYTF.

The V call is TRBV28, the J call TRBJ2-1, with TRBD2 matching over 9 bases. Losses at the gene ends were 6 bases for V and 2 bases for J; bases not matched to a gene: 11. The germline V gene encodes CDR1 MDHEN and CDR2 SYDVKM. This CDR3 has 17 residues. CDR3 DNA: TGTGCCAGCAGCTCCGGGGGGCTAGCGGGACCCTACAATGAGCAGTTCTTC. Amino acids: CASSSGGLAGPYNEQFF. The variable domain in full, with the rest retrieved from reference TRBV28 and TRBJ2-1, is DVKVTQSSRYLVKRTGEKVFLECVQDMDHENMFWYRQDPGLGLRLIYFSYDVKMKEKGDIPEGYSVSREKKERFSLILESASTNQTSMYLCASSSGGLAGPYNEQFFGPGTRLTVL.

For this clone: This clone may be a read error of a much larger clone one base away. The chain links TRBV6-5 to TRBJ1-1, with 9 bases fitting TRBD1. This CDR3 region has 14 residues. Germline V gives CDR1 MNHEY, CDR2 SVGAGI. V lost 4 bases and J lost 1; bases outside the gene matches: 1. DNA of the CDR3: TGTGCCAGCAGTTCGGGACAGGGGAACACTGAAGCTTTCTTT. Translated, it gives CASSSGQGNTEAFF.

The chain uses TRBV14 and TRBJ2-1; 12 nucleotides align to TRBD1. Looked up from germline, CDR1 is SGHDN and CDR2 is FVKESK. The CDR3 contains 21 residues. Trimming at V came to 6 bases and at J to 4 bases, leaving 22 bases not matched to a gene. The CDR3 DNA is TGTGCCAGCAGAAAAGGCCGGGACAGGGGGCGAGAGTCCTCGCCGTACAATGAGCAGTTCTTC. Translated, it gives CASRKGRDRGRESSPYNEQFF. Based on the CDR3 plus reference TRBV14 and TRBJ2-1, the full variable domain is EAGVTQFPSHSVIEKGQTVTLRCDPISGHDNLYWYRRVMGKEIKFLLHFVKESKQDESGMPNNRFLAERTGGTYSTLKVQPAELEDSGVYFCASRKGRDRGRESSPYNEQFFGPGTRLTVL.

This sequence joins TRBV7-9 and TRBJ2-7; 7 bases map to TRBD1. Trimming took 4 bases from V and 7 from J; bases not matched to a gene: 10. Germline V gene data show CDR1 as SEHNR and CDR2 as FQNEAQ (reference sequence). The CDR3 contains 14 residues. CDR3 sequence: CASSSDRVEREQYF. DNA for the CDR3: TGTGCCAGCAGCTCCGACAGGGTTGAGAGGGAGCAGTACTTC.

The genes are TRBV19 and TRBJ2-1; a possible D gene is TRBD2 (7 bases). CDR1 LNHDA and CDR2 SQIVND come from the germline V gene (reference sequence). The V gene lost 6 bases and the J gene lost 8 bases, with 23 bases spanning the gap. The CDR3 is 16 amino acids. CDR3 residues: CASSPTGGPLPDEQFF. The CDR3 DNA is TGTGCCAGTAGCCCAACGGGGGGCCCCCTACCCGATGAGCAGTTCTTC.

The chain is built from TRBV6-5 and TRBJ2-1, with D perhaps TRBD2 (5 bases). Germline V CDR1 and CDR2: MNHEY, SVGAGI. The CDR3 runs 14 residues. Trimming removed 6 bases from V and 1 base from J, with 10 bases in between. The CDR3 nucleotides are TGTGCCAGCAGGGACTTGGGGTCCTACAATGAGCAGTTCTTC. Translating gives CASRDLGSYNEQFF.

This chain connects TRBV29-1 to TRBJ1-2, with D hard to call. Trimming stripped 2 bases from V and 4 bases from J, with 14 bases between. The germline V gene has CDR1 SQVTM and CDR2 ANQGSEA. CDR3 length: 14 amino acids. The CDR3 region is CSVERPQDSYGYTF. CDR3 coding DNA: TGCAGCGTTGAAAGGCCTCAGGATTCCTATGGCTACACCTTC.

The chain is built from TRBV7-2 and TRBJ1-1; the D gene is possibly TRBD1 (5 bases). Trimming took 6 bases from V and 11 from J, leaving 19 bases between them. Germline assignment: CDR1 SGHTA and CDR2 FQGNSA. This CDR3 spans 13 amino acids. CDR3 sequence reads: CASSSPQDLGAFF. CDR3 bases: TGTGCCAGCAGTTCCCCACAGGACCTTGGGGCTTTCTTT.

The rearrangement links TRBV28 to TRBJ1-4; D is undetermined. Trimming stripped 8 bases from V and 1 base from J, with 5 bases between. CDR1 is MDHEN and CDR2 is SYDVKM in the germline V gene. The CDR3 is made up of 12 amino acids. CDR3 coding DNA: TGTGCCAGCGGGAGAACTAATGAAAAACTGTTTTTT. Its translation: CASGRTNEKLFF.

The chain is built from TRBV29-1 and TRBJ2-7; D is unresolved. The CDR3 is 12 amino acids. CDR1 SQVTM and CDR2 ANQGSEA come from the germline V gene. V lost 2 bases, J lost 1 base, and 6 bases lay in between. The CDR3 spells CSVELSSYEQYF. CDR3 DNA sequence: TGCAGCGTTGAACTGAGTTCCTACGAGCAGTACTTC.

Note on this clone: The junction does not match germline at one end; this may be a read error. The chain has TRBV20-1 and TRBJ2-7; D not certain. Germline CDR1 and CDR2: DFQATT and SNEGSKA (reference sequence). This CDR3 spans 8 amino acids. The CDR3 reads CGGYEQYF. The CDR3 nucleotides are TGTGGTGGCTACGAGCAGTACTTC.

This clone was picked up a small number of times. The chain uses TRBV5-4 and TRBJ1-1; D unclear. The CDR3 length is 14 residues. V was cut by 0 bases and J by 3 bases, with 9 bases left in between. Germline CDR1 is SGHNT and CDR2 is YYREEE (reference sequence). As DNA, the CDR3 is TGTGCCAGCAGCTTGGAGGTCGACGACACTGAAGCTTTCTTT. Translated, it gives CASSLEVDDTEAFF.

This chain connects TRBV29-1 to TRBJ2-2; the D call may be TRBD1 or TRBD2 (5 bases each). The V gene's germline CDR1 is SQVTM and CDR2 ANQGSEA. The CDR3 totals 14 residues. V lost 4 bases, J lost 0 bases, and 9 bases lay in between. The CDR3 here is CSVGGRTNTGELFF. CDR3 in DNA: TGCAGCGTTGGGGGACGGACGAACACCGGGGAGCTGTTTTTT.

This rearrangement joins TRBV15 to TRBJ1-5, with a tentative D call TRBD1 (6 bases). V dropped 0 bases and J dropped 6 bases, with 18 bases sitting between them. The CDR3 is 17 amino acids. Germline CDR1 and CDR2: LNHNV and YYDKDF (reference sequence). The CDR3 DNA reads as TGTGCCACCAGCAGAGATCGAAGGGGGGGATCCGGTCAGCCCCAGCATTTT. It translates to CATSRDRRGGSGQPQHF.

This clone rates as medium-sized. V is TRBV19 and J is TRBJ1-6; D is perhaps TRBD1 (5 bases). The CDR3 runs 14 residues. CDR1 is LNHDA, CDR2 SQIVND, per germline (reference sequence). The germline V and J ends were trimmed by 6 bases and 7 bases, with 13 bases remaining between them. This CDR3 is CASRLDGGNSPLHF. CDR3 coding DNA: TGTGCCAGTAGGTTGGACGGGGGGAATTCACCCCTCCACTTT.

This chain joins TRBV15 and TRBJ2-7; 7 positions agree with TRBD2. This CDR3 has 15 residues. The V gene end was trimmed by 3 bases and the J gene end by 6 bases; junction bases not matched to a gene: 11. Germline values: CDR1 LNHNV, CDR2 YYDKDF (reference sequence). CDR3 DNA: TGTGCCACCAGCAGGGAGCGGGACTTCCTTGCCGAGCAGTACTTC. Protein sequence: CATSRERDFLAEQYF.

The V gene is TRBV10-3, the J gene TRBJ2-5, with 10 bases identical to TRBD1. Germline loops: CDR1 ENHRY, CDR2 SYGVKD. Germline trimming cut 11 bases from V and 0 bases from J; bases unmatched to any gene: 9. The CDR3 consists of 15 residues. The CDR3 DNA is TGTGCCGCGTCGCCGGGACAGGGGAACCAAGAGACCCAGTACTTC. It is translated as CAASPGQGNQETQYF.

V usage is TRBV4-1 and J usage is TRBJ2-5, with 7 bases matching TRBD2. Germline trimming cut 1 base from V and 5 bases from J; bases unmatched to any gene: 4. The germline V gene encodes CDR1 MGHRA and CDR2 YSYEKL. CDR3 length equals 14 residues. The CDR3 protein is CASSQGSGAETQYF. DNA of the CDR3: TGCGCCAGCAGCCAAGGAAGCGGGGCTGAGACCCAGTACTTC.

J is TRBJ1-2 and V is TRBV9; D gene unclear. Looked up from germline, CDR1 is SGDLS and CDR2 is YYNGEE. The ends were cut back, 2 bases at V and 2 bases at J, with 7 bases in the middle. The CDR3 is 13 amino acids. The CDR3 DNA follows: TGTGCCAGCAGCGTTAGCGAGAACTATGGCTACACCTTC. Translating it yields CASSVSENYGYTF.

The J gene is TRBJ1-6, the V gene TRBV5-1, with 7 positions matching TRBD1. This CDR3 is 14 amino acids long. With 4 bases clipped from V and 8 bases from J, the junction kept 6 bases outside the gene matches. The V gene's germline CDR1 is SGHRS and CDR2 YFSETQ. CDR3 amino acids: CASSVTGRDSPLHF. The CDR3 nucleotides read TGCGCCAGCAGCGTGACAGGGAGGGATTCACCCCTCCACTTT.

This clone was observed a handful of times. The CDR3 sequence is CASSNTYEQYF. The CDR3 DNA follows: TGTGCCAGCAGCAACACCTACGAGCAGTACTTC. The chain has TRBV7-9 and TRBJ2-7; D not resolved. There are 11 residues in the CDR3. V gave up 5 bases and J gave up 2 bases, with 4 bases separating them. The germline gives CDR1 SEHNR, CDR2 FQNEAQ (reference sequence). Looking up the rest from reference TRBV7-9 and TRBJ2-7 gives the full variable domain: DTGVSQNPRHKITKRGQNVTFRCDPISEHNRLYWYRQTLGQGPEFLTYFQNEAQLEKSRLLSDRFSAERPKGSFSTLEIQRTEQGDSAMYLCASSNTYEQYFGPGTRLTVT.

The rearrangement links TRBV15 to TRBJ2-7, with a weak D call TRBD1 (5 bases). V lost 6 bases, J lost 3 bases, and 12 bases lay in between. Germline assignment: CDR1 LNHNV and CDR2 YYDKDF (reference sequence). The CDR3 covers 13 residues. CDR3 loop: CATRSHRYYEQYF. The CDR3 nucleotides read TGTGCCACCAGGTCGCACAGGTACTACGAGCAGTACTTC.

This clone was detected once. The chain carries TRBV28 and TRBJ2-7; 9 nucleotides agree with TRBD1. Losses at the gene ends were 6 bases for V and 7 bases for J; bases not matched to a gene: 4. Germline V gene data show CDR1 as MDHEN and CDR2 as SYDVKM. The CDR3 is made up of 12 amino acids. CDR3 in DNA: TGTGCCAGCAGACAGGGGGCGGGGGAGCAGTACTTC. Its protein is CASRQGAGEQYF.

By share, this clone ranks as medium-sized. The CDR3 reads CATLYDNYGYTF. In DNA form, the CDR3 reads TGCGCCACCCTCTACGATAACTATGGCTACACCTTC. This chain joins TRBV10-2 and TRBJ1-2, with D uncertain. The CDR3 sequence is 12 residues long. The germline V gene encodes CDR1 WSHSY and CDR2 SAAADI. V lost 10 bases and J 1 base, leaving 10 bases between the germline ends.